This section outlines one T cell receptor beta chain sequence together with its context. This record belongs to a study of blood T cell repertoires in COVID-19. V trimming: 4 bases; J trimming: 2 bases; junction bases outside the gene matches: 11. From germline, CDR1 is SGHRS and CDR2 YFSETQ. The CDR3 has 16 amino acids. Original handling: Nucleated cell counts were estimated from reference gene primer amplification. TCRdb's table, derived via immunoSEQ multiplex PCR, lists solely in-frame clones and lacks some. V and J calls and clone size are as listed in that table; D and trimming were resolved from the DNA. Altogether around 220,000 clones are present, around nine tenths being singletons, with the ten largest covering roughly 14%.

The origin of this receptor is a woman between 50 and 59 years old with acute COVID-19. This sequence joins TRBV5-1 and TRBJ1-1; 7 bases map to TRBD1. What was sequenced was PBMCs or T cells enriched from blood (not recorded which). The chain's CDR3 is CASSNGQVLGNTEAFF. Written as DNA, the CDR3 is TGCGCCAGCAGCAACGGACAGGTTCTGGGCAACACTGAAGCTTTCTTT.